This TCR beta chain was profiled in a study of memory CD4+ T cells and cytomegalovirus serostatus. Study in general: Donors were healthy Belgian adults, several CMV seropositive and approximately 25 seronegative.

Single viable CD3+CD4+CD8-CD45RO+ cells were sorted as the memory CD4+ T cells. Per germline, CDR1 SGHRS and CDR2 YFSETQ. The CDR3 loop spans 16 amino acids. V was cut by 3 bases and J by 10 bases, with 20 bases left in between. Original processing methods: After removing out-of-frame reads, millions of distinct TCRbeta sequences remained. Clones were sequenced by immunoSEQ multiplex PCR, and TCRdb holds only the in-frame ones, with some missing. V and J calls and clone size follow that table, whereas D and trimming were derived from the DNA. The sample yields 27,000 or so clones, 70% to 80% seen once. Overall study results and limits: About two fifths of the roughly 150 known CMV-associated TCRbeta sequences appeared in CD4+ memory. Repertoires predicted CMV serostatus with median bootstrapped AUC of around 0.95.

Points on this clone: Its antigen is as yet unknown.

The sample taken for sequencing was memory CD4+ T cells from blood. The V call is TRBV5-1, the J call TRBJ1-6, with a weak D call TRBD1 (6 bases). The receptor was isolated from an adult in good health and CMV-seronegative. The DNA for the CDR3 is TGCGCCAGCAGCTCCTCGACGGGGGGCGAAGGATCACCCCTCCACTTT. This translates into CASSSSTGGEGSPLHF.